This T cell receptor beta chain is from a study of T cell responses to AZD1222 COVID-19 vaccine. Study-level points and caveats: A mostly white British donor set with more females was recruited, and clonal diversity was possibly underestimated. Only a handful of AZD1222 recipients, roughly 6 in all, had baseline seropositivity.

Assay used: immunoSEQ multiplex PCR; TCRdb lists only in-frame clones, some missing. The sample gives approximately 130,000 clones, 89% of which show up once; 9.5% is in the top ten. V lost 6 bases to trimming and J lost 1 base, with 11 bases between them. The germline CDR1 and CDR2 sequences are SNHLY and FYNNEI. This CDR3 is built from 14 residues. On this clone itself: What it recognizes is unknown.

The material was peripheral blood, obtained 28 days after the second AZD1222 dose. The receptor was isolated from an adult who received the AZD1222 COVID-19 vaccine. The chain has TRBV2 and TRBJ2-3; no firm D call. The DNA for the CDR3 is TGTGCCAGCAGCCTCGACGAGGGCACAGATACGCAGTATTTT. Translation gives CASSLDEGTDTQYF.